Below are 30 T cell receptor beta chains sequenced from a single sample in a study of blood T cells in healthy people across ages. PCR was performed a second time for about 7 to 11 cycles using a sample-barcoded 5' primer and a J-beta primer mix. Using its own MiXCR run on the 5' RACE reads, TCRdb lists one record per CDR3 protein. The data show 750,000 to 850,000 distinct CDR3 sequences, around 25% seen once. The data were also submitted as part of a second study, on T cells of mothers and their children.

Sequenced: blood. The receptors were gathered from a boy between 10 and 17 years old in good health.

The rearrangement links TRBV3-1 to TRBJ1-4; tentative D call: TRBD1 (5 bases). The CDR3 has 12 residues. V was trimmed by 3 bases and J by 7 bases, leaving 6 bases between them. CDR1 and CDR2 from the germline V gene are LGHDT and YNNKEL (reference sequence). CDR3 DNA sequence: TGTGCCAGCAGCCAGACAGCTGAAAAACTGTTTTTT. Amino acid sequence: CASSQTAEKLFF.

This clonotype was detected a few times. This chain uses TRBV5-4 with TRBJ2-2; 9 bases are a match to TRBD2. Germline trimming cut 2 bases from V and 1 base from J; bases unmatched to any gene: 3. The CDR3 length is 16 residues. Germline V lookup: CDR1 SGHNT, CDR2 YYREEE (reference sequence). CDR3 protein: CASSFGSGGNTGELFF. The CDR3 DNA reads as TGTGCCAGCAGCTTCGGTAGCGGGGGGAACACCGGGGAGCTGTTTTTT.

The sample holds a few counts of this clonotype. The chain employs TRBV29-1 and TRBJ2-1; the match to TRBD2 covers 15 bases. J was trimmed by 0 bases and V by 6 bases; bases with no gene match: 6. The CDR3 extends over 17 amino acids. The V gene's germline CDR1 is SQVTM and CDR2 ANQGSEA. The CDR3 nucleotides are TGCAGCGTGTGGACTAGCGGGGGGGACAGCTCCTACAATGAGCAGTTCTTC. It is translated as CSVWTSGGDSSYNEQFF.

This chain joins TRBV12-3 or TRBV12-4 and TRBJ2-7; maybe TRBD1 (8 bases). This CDR3 contains 14 residues. The germline V and J ends were trimmed by 5 bases and 3 bases, with 14 bases remaining between them. This CDR3 is CASSPQGGIYEQYF. CDR3 sequence (DNA): TGTGCCAGCAGTCCACAGGGGGGGATCTACGAGCAGTACTTC.

The chain carries TRBV29-1 and TRBJ1-5; 10 bases agree with TRBD1. From germline, CDR1 is SQVTM and CDR2 ANQGSEA. CDR3 length: 14 residues. V was pared by 5 bases and J by 6 bases, with 7 bases of the junction left unmatched. The CDR3 region is CSVSAGQGGQPQHF. The CDR3 nucleotides read TGCAGCGTTTCCGCTGGACAGGGGGGTCAGCCCCAGCATTTT.

This clonotype was found many times. V gene TRBV12-3 or TRBV12-4 combines with J gene TRBJ2-5; 11 bases align to TRBD2. The CDR3 is 14 residues long. V shed 2 bases, J shed 5 bases, and the junction held 1 base outside the gene matches. The CDR3 loop reads CASSLSSGGETQYF. The CDR3 DNA reads as TGTGCCAGCAGTTTATCTAGCGGGGGGGAGACCCAGTACTTC.

This clonotype was observed a few times. The gene calls are TRBV27 and TRBJ2-1; 7 bases align to TRBD1. Germline V gene data show CDR1 as MNHEY and CDR2 as SMNVEV (reference sequence). Trimming removed 7 bases from V and 3 bases from J; junction bases left unmatched: 6. The CDR3 is 14 residues long. The CDR3 nucleotides are TGTGCCAGCAAGAACAGGGGCCTCTACAATGAGCAGTTCTTC. It specifies CASKNRGLYNEQFF.

The DNA of the CDR3 is TGTGCCAGCAGCGCCGGACTAGCGCAACAAGAGACCCAGTACTTC. Translated, it gives CASSAGLAQQETQYF. The chain links TRBV2 to TRBJ2-5; 9 bases line up with TRBD2. This CDR3 is 15 amino acids long. Germline V lookup: CDR1 SNHLY, CDR2 FYNNEI. With 6 bases clipped from V and 2 bases from J, the junction kept 7 bases outside the gene matches.

This clonotype was observed a handful of times. The V gene is TRBV11-1, the J gene TRBJ2-5; D gene ambiguous. V gave up 1 base and J gave up 1 base, with 10 bases separating them. The CDR3 is made up of 15 amino acids. Germline values: CDR1 SGHAT, CDR2 FQDESV (reference sequence). CDR3 nucleotide sequence: TGTGCCAGCAGCTTAGGACCTACCGCCCAAGAGACCCAGTACTTC. Its translation is CASSLGPTAQETQYF.

The chain recombines TRBV5-1 with TRBJ2-5; D is perhaps TRBD1 (6 bases). The germline V and J ends were trimmed by 4 bases and 2 bases, with 9 bases remaining between them. Germline values: CDR1 SGHRS, CDR2 YFSETQ. The CDR3 spans 13 residues. The CDR3 region is CASSATGQETQYF. CDR3 coding DNA: TGCGCCAGCAGCGCGACAGGACAAGAGACCCAGTACTTC.

This clonotype was detected only a few times. The chain couples TRBV7-2 to TRBJ2-5; D uncertain. V was trimmed by 4 bases and J by 5 bases, leaving 8 bases between them. The CDR3 runs 12 residues. CDR1 and CDR2 from the germline V gene are SGHTA and FQGNSA. CDR3 nucleotides: TGTGCCAGCAGCTCCAAGTTCGAGACCCAGTACTTC. It yields the protein CASSSKFETQYF.

The chain employs TRBV5-5 and TRBJ1-5; a weak D match, TRBD1 (5 bases). Germline assignment: CDR1 SGHKS and CDR2 YYEKEE (reference sequence). Trimming took off 1 base at V and 0 bases at J, with 11 bases between the two ends. The CDR3 spans 16 residues. CDR3 in amino acids: CASSLSTGDSNQPQHF. DNA for the CDR3: TGTGCCAGCAGCTTGAGTACAGGCGATAGCAATCAGCCCCAGCATTTT.

This clonotype occurred once. The chain combines TRBV29-1 with TRBJ1-2; D is unclear. The CDR3 consists of 11 residues. Germline CDR1 is SQVTM and CDR2 is ANQGSEA. The ends were cut back, 3 bases at V and 4 bases at J, with 6 bases in the middle. For the CDR3, the DNA is TGCAGCGTTGATCAGCCCTATGGCTACACCTTC. Encoded protein: CSVDQPYGYTF. The whole variable domain, remainder taken from reference TRBV29-1 and TRBJ1-2, is SAVISQKPSRDICQRGTSLTIQCQVDSQVTMMFWYRQQPGQSLTLIATANQGSEATYESGFVIDKFPISRPNLTFSTLTVSNMSPEDSSIYLCSVDQPYGYTFGSGTRLTVV.

A few counts support this clonotype. The J gene is TRBJ1-2, the V gene TRBV29-1, with TRBD1 identical over 8 bases. The CDR3 consists of 14 residues. In germline, CDR1 is SQVTM, CDR2 ANQGSEA. V gave up 0 bases and J gave up 8 bases; unmatched junction bases: 8. CDR3 nucleotide sequence: TGCAGCGTTGAAGATTACAGGGGGTTGAAGGGCTACACCTTC. Its translation: CSVEDYRGLKGYTF.

The chain carries TRBV2 and TRBJ1-4; perhaps TRBD1 as D (6 bases). This CDR3 region has 15 residues. Deletions cut 3 bases from V and 2 bases from J, with 10 bases between. Germline CDR1 and CDR2: SNHLY and FYNNEI. The CDR3 DNA reads TGTGCCAGCAGTGAGGGGGCGAAGACTAATGAAAAACTGTTTTTT. Translated, it gives CASSEGAKTNEKLFF.

The chain is built from TRBV9 and TRBJ2-5; 9 nucleotides match TRBD2. Judging by the DNA end, TRBJ2-7 fits better; the J call may be wrong. The CDR3 is 14 amino acids. The germline V gene has CDR1 SGDLS and CDR2 YYNGEE. The CDR3 nucleotides are TGTGCCAGCAGCGCCGGGACTAGCAATTACGAGCAGTACTTC. Protein product: CASSAGTSNYEQYF.

CDR3 bases: TGTGCCATCAGTGGGACAGGAACTCAAGAGACCCAGTACTTC. The encoded protein is CAISGTGTQETQYF. The chain links TRBV10-3 to TRBJ2-5, with TRBD1 identical over 7 bases. Germline V lookup: CDR1 ENHRY, CDR2 SYGVKD. The trim removed 4 bases at V and 2 bases at J, leaving 4 bases unmatched. The CDR3 is 14 amino acids.

This clonotype has more than one count but fewer than ten. The V gene is TRBV7-9, the J gene TRBJ2-7, with TRBD2 as a possible D gene (5 bases). This CDR3 has 14 residues. V lost 4 bases and J lost 2, with 12 bases in between. Germline V gene sequence: CDR1 SEHNR, CDR2 FQNEAQ (reference sequence). CDR3 nucleotide sequence: TGTGCCAGCAGCTCCAGACTATTCCCCTACGAGCAGTACTTC. Translated, it gives CASSSRLFPYEQYF.

The chain has TRBV6-5 and TRBJ2-7, with unresolved D. Trimming left V 1 base short and J 5 bases short, with 9 bases between. Germline CDR1 is MNHEY and CDR2 is SVGAGI. The CDR3 sequence is 13 residues long. The CDR3 DNA is TGTGCCAGCAGTTACTTGGGGAAGGACGAGCAGTACTTC. It yields the protein CASSYLGKDEQYF.

The chain carries TRBV10-3 and TRBJ2-5, with D perhaps TRBD2 (6 bases). The CDR3 extends over 15 amino acids. V was pared by 3 bases and J by 5 bases, with 16 bases between. Germline CDR1 is ENHRY and CDR2 is SYGVKD. The CDR3 spells CAISDPLRGWETQYF. CDR3 in DNA: TGTGCCATCAGTGACCCCCTGCGGGGTTGGGAGACCCAGTACTTC.

This clonotype has just a few counts. V and J are TRBV20-1 and TRBJ1-2; D is unresolved. Germline V gene data show CDR1 as DFQATT and CDR2 as SNEGSKA (reference sequence). The CDR3 runs 17 residues. Trimming pared 0 bases from V and 0 bases from J, leaving 17 bases between. The CDR3 DNA follows: TGCAGTGCTAGAGAGGTAGACAAGGCCCTCTCTAACTATGGCTACACCTTC. Its protein is CSAREVDKALSNYGYTF.

This clonotype appeared a few times. The V call is TRBV18, the J call TRBJ2-5; TRBD1 aligns across 9 bases. The DNA end is a closer match to TRBJ2-7, so the J assignment may be wrong. The CDR3 totals 15 residues. The germline gives CDR1 KGHSH, CDR2 LQKENI. The CDR3 nucleotides are TGTGCCAGCTCACCCGGGACAGGGTTCCCCTACGAGCAGTACTTC. Amino acid sequence: CASSPGTGFPYEQYF.

This clonotype was picked up a small number of times. The rearrangement joins TRBV7-9 to TRBJ1-2; tentatively, D is TRBD1 (5 bases). Germline CDR1 and CDR2: SEHNR and FQNEAQ (reference sequence). This CDR3 spans 15 amino acids. V gave up 11 bases and J gave up 4 bases, with 23 bases separating them. The CDR3 protein is CACTSSGGPVYGYTF. As DNA, the CDR3 is TGTGCCTGCACCTCCAGTGGGGGACCCGTCTATGGCTACACCTTC.

This clonotype was observed a handful of times. The chain is built from TRBV3-1 and TRBJ2-1; D might be TRBD1 or TRBD2, each matching 7 bases. Germline V gives CDR1 LGHDT, CDR2 YNNKEL (reference sequence). CDR3 size: 13 residues. Trimming took off 4 bases at V and 8 bases at J, with 12 bases between the two ends. The CDR3, as DNA: TGTGCCAGCAGCCGCAGGGGGAGGGATGAGCAGTTCTTC. It encodes CASSRRGRDEQFF.

V and J are TRBV4-1 and TRBJ1-4; D is unclear. Germline CDR1 MGHRA, CDR2 YSYEKL. V was pared by 0 bases and J by 14 bases, with 16 bases between. This CDR3 is 14 amino acids long. The CDR3 region is CASSQDPRTEILFF. CDR3 sequence (DNA): TGCGCCAGCAGCCAAGATCCCCGGACGGAGATTCTGTTTTTT.

This clonotype has a handful of counts. This chain links TRBV7-8 with TRBJ2-5; D gene uncertain. V lost 1 base, J lost 0 bases, and 9 bases lay in between. This CDR3 comprises 15 residues. The V gene's germline CDR1 is SGHVS and CDR2 FQNEAQ. CDR3 sequence: CASSLVRPDQETQYF. In nucleotides, the CDR3 is TGTGCCAGCAGCTTAGTGCGGCCAGACCAAGAGACCCAGTACTTC.

A single count supports this clonotype. The chain joins TRBV6-2 or TRBV6-3 to TRBJ1-6; possibly TRBD1 for D (6 bases). Germline assignment: CDR1 MNHEY and CDR2 SVGEGT. The CDR3 runs to 17 residues. V lost 8 bases and J lost 0, with 17 bases in between. In DNA form, the CDR3 reads TGTGCCAGCGAAGCGGCGGACAGCAGCTCCTATAATTCACCCCTCCACTTT. Translation gives CASEAADSSSYNSPLHF.

The chain joins TRBV3-1 to TRBJ1-1; D is uncertain. V dropped 4 bases and J dropped 1 base, with 7 bases sitting between them. CDR3 length equals 13 residues. Germline values: CDR1 LGHDT, CDR2 YNNKEL (reference sequence). CDR3 DNA: TGTGCCAGCAGCCGAGAAGCGAACACTGAAGCTTTCTTT. This translates into CASSREANTEAFF.

The V gene is TRBV9, the J gene TRBJ2-7, with 8 bases that match TRBD2. This CDR3 is 16 amino acids long. With V trimmed by 0 bases and J by 2 bases, 7 bases remained unmatched. Germline assignment: CDR1 SGDLS and CDR2 YYNGEE. The DNA for the CDR3 is TGTGCCAGCAGCGTAGAAGGTAGCGGGGTGACCTACGAGCAGTACTTC. Amino acid sequence: CASSVEGSGVTYEQYF.

This clonotype came up once. V gene TRBV5-6 combines with J gene TRBJ2-5, with 9 bases aligning to TRBD1. The CDR3 runs 16 residues. Per germline, CDR1 SGHDT and CDR2 YYEEEE. The V segment lost 1 base and the J segment 1 base; nucleotides outside the gene matches: 5. DNA for the CDR3: TGTGCCAGCAGCTTGAAGGGGACAGGGCCCCAAGAGACCCAGTACTTC. It is translated as CASSLKGTGPQETQYF.